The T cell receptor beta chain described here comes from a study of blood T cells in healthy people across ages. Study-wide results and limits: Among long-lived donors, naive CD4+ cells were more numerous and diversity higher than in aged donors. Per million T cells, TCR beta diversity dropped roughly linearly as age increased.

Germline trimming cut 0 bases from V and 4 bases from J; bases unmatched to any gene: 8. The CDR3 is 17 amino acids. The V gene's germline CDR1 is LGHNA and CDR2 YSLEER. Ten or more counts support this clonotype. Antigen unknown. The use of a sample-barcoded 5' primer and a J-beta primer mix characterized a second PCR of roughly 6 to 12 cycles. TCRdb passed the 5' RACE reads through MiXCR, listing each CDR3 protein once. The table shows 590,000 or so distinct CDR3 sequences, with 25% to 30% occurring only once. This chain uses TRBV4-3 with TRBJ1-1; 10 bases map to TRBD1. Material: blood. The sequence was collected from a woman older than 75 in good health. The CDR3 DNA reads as TGCGCCAGCAGCCAAGAAGTCATATGGACAGGGGGCACTGAAGCTTTCTTT. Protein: CASSQEVIWTGGTEAFF.